The rows below give T cell receptor beta chains drawn from one sample of a study of T cells in Graves' hyperthyroidism and ophthalmopathy. TCRdb reprocessed the multiplex PCR reads via MiXCR and lists one record per CDR3 protein. The sample records hundreds of thousands of distinct CDR3 sequences, about 20% being singletons. Sequencing was done on a sample of blood. The source of these receptors is a man in his forties or fifties with Graves' ophthalmopathy. The CDR3 runs from the conserved cysteine through the conserved F or W. The D gene is left open where the match is weak. Clone size is given for some rows only: seen once, a few or many times, or a class if the clone is expanded.

len	abundance	j_gene	d_gene	v_gene	CDR3aa	CDR3nt
11	NA	TRBJ2-5	NA	TRBV12-3/TRBV12-4	CASRVVGTPHF	TGTGCCAGCCGCGTCGTCGGGACTCCCCACTTC
16	few	TRBJ2-3	TRBD1	TRBV5-6	CASSLDRGFNSDTQYF	TGTGCCAGCAGCTTGGACAGGGGGTTTAATTCAGATACGCAGTATTTT
12	NA	TRBJ2-1	NA	TRBV20-1	CSARDTLSEQFF	TGCAGTGCTAGAGATACTTTGAGTGAGCAGTTCTTC
13	many	TRBJ2-7	NA	TRBV20-1	CSAEPPSSYEQYF	TGCAGTGCTGAACCACCCAGCTCCTACGAGCAGTACTTC
14	many	TRBJ1-2	TRBD1	TRBV28	CASSSSGGFYGYTF	TGTGCCAGCAGTTCGTCAGGGGGCTTCTATGGCTACACCTTC
12	NA	TRBJ2-7	NA	TRBV6-1	CASSGGYYEQYF	TGTGCCAGCAGTGGCGGGTACTACGAGCAGTACTTC
15	NA	TRBJ1-6	NA	TRBV2	CASSDRGTTTSPLHF	TGTGCCAGCAGTGACCGAGGCACGACTACCTCACCCCTCCACTTT
17	NA	TRBJ2-3	NA	TRBV28	CASSFEGLAYSTDTQYF	TGTGCCAGCAGTTTTGAGGGGCTAGCGTATAGCACAGATACGCAGTATTTT
14	NA	TRBJ2-1	TRBD2	TRBV24-1	CATSDFLAGDEQFF	TGTGCCACCAGTGATTTCCTAGCGGGAGATGAGCAGTTCTTC
11	NA	TRBJ1-1	NA	TRBV4-1	CASSGVPGAFF	TGCGCCAGCAGCGGTGTCCCCGGGGCTTTCTTT
12	many	TRBJ2-7	NA	TRBV12-3/TRBV12-4	CASSFGGLEQYF	TGTGCCAGCAGTTTCGGAGGCCTCGAGCAGTACTTC
15	many	TRBJ2-5	NA	TRBV3-1	CASSQDHHSQETQYF	TGTGCCAGCAGCCAAGATCATCACAGTCAAGAGACCCAGTACTTC
14	NA	TRBJ1-5	NA	TRBV12-3/TRBV12-4	CASSWAPGIQPQHF	TGTGCCAGCAGTTGGGCCCCTGGAATACAGCCCCAGCATTTT
16	many	TRBJ2-7	NA	TRBV6-1	CASSEREGHSSYEQYF	TGTGCCAGCAGTGAACGTGAAGGACACAGCTCCTACGAGCAGTACTTC
16	few	TRBJ2-2	TRBD1	TRBV5-4	CASSKIGTGWTGELFF	TGTGCCAGCAGCAAAATTGGGACAGGGTGGACCGGGGAGCTGTTTTTT
12	NA	TRBJ2-1	NA	TRBV25-1	CASRLSVQEQFF	TGTGCCAGCAGATTGTCGGTCCAGGAGCAGTTCTTC
14	few	TRBJ1-5	TRBD1	TRBV27	CASSPRTGNQPQHF	TGTGCCAGCAGTCCCCGGACAGGGAATCAGCCCCAGCATTTT
14	NA	TRBJ1-4	NA	TRBV4-3	CASSQGGGNEKLFF	TGCGCCAGCAGCCAAGGGGGCGGAAATGAAAAACTGTTTTTT
15	NA	TRBJ2-3	NA	TRBV20-1	CSANSQGRGRDTQYF	TGCAGTGCGAATTCACAGGGACGGGGTCGAGATACGCAGTATTTT
16	many	TRBJ2-5	TRBD2	TRBV7-9	CASFGLAGGIQETQYF	TGTGCCAGCTTCGGACTAGCGGGAGGGATACAAGAGACCCAGTACTTC
14	few	TRBJ1-4	NA	TRBV15	CATSRTGGDEKLFF	TGTGCCACCAGCAGAACAGGAGGGGATGAAAAACTGTTTTTT
19	NA	TRBJ2-6	TRBD1	TRBV7-9	CASSFTGQEQISGANVLTF	TGTGCCAGCAGCTTTACGGGACAGGAACAAATCTCTGGGGCCAACGTCCTGACTTTC
16	NA	TRBJ2-1	NA	TRBV19	CASSYLQGAGGNEQFF	TGTGCCAGTAGTTACCTCCAGGGGGCGGGGGGCAATGAGCAGTTCTTC
15	many	TRBJ1-1	NA	TRBV7-9	CASSLGSRVYTEAFF	TGTGCCAGCAGCTTAGGGAGCAGGGTGTACACTGAAGCTTTCTTT
16	few	TRBJ2-5	TRBD2	TRBV27	CASSYGTSGSQETQYF	TGTGCCAGCAGCTACGGGACTAGCGGGAGCCAAGAGACCCAGTACTTC
14	few	TRBJ2-1	NA	TRBV20-1	CSASIPPTNNEQFF	TGCAGTGCTAGTATCCCCCCGACCAACAATGAGCAGTTCTTC
12	few	TRBJ2-2	NA	TRBV5-1	CASSFRTGELFF	TGCGCCAGCAGCTTCCGTACCGGGGAGCTGTTTTTT
16	many	TRBJ2-2	TRBD1	TRBV5-1	CASRPGQGIVSGELFF	TGCGCCAGCAGACCCGGACAGGGTATTGTTTCCGGGGAGCTGTTTTTT
18	many	TRBJ2-3	TRBD2	TRBV6-5	CASSYRAASGISTDTQYF	TGTGCCAGCAGTTACCGGGCTGCTAGCGGGATTAGCACAGATACGCAGTATTTT
14	few	TRBJ2-7	NA	TRBV3-1	CASSRVRGGYEQYF	TGTGCCAGCAGCCGGGTCAGAGGGGGCTACGAGCAGTACTTC
18	few	TRBJ1-1	TRBD1	TRBV19	CASSYDPDRGVLNTEAFF	TGTGCCAGTAGCTACGATCCGGACAGGGGGGTTTTGAACACTGAAGCTTTCTTT
15	few	TRBJ1-4	NA	TRBV4-1	CASSQDLGRWEKLFF	TGCGCCAGCAGCCAAGATCTGGGACGATGGGAAAAACTGTTTTTT
20	NA	TRBJ2-1	TRBD1	TRBV5-1	CASSLRRGQGEGLRYNEQFF	TGCGCCAGCAGCTTGCGGAGGGGACAGGGGGAGGGACTACGATACAATGAGCAGTTCTTC
18	many	TRBJ2-5	TRBD2	TRBV2	CASSAGLWASGRAETQYF	TGTGCCAGCAGTGCTGGCCTGTGGGCTAGCGGGAGAGCAGAGACCCAGTACTTC
17	few	TRBJ2-5	NA	TRBV6-1	CASSSGTRGLGGETQYF	TGTGCCAGCAGTTCAGGAACTAGGGGGCTGGGGGGAGAGACCCAGTACTTC
14	few	TRBJ2-5	NA	TRBV5-4	CASSLGQRQETQYF	TGTGCCAGCAGCCTAGGACAGCGTCAAGAGACCCAGTACTTC
14	many	TRBJ2-5	NA	TRBV11-2	CASSTRTGRDTQYF	TGTGCCAGCAGCACCCGGACGGGACGGGACACCCAGTACTTC
14	many	TRBJ2-1	NA	TRBV29-1	CSVGRRMGGDEQFF	TGCAGCGTTGGCCGAAGGATGGGGGGCGATGAGCAGTTCTTC
14	few	TRBJ2-3	TRBD1	TRBV3-1	CASSSGEGADTQYF	TGTGCCAGCAGCTCCGGCGAGGGGGCGGATACGCAGTATTTT
19	few	TRBJ1-5	TRBD1	TRBV27	CASSLVSAMGQYSNQPQHF	TGTGCCAGCAGTTTAGTGTCGGCAATGGGACAGTATAGCAATCAGCCCCAGCATTTT
16	few	TRBJ2-1	TRBD2	TRBV9	CASSVGGLAGANEQFF	TGTGCCAGCAGCGTAGGGGGACTAGCGGGAGCGAATGAGCAGTTCTTC
13	many	TRBJ2-1	NA	TRBV11-3	CASSLGWWGEQFF	TGTGCCAGCAGCTTAGGTTGGTGGGGAGAGCAGTTCTTC
10	NA	TRBJ1-2	NA	TRBV19	CATHYYGYTF	TGTGCCACCCATTACTATGGCTACACCTTC
16	few	TRBJ1-4	NA	TRBV18	CASSPRGAGINEKLFF	TGTGCCAGCTCACCGCGAGGGGCTGGTATTAATGAAAAACTGTTTTTT
18	NA	TRBJ2-5	TRBD2	TRBV11-2	CASSLVFGSGGGQETQYF	TGTGCCAGCAGCTTAGTTTTTGGTAGCGGGGGGGGGCAAGAGACCCAGTACTTC
13	few	TRBJ2-7	NA	TRBV18	CASSLYAFYEQYF	TGTGCCAGCTCCCTTTACGCCTTTTACGAGCAGTACTTC
15	NA	TRBJ1-1	NA	TRBV20-1	CSARGAASKNTEAFF	TGCAGTGCTAGGGGGGCCGCTTCCAAGAACACTGAAGCTTTCTTT
12	many	TRBJ1-1	NA	TRBV6-1	CASRSGNTEAFF	TGTGCCAGCAGGTCAGGGAACACTGAAGCTTTCTTT
14	NA	TRBJ2-1	NA	TRBV7-2	CASSVGGWDNEQFF	TGTGCCAGCAGCGTAGGGGGGTGGGACAATGAGCAGTTCTTC
12	few	TRBJ2-3	NA	TRBV2	CASGEAGDTQYF	TGTGCCAGCGGTGAGGCTGGAGATACGCAGTATTTT
15	NA	TRBJ2-2	NA	TRBV6-1	CASSGGARGTGELFF	TGTGCCAGCAGTGGGGGAGCCCGAGGGACCGGGGAGCTGTTTTTT
14	many	TRBJ2-2	NA	TRBV11-2	CASSFPTGTGELFF	TGTGCCAGCAGCTTCCCAACGGGGACCGGGGAGCTGTTTTTT
12	NA	TRBJ1-2	NA	TRBV6-5	CASSYRGRGYTF	TGTGCCAGCAGTTACAGGGGACGTGGCTACACCTTC
15	few	TRBJ1-3	NA	TRBV20-1	CSARVLTVSGNTIYF	TGCAGTGCTAGAGTTCTGACGGTCTCTGGAAACACCATATATTTT
17	few	TRBJ2-1	NA	TRBV10-3	CAISDPGGAFLDNEQFF	TGTGCCATCAGTGACCCCGGCGGGGCGTTTCTCGACAATGAGCAGTTCTTC
15	NA	TRBJ2-5	NA	TRBV5-6	CASSLALGGGETQYF	TGTGCCAGCAGCTTGGCTTTGGGGGGCGGTGAGACCCAGTACTTC
16	few	TRBJ2-3	NA	TRBV20-1	CSAELAVPGFTDTQYF	TGCAGTGCTGAACTCGCTGTGCCGGGTTTCACAGATACGCAGTATTTT
15	few	TRBJ1-1	NA	TRBV20-1	CSAAGGSGRSAEAFF	TGCAGTGCCGCCGGGGGGAGCGGGCGGAGCGCTGAAGCTTTCTTT
15	NA	TRBJ2-7	TRBD2	TRBV10-3	CAISRTSGGAYEQYF	TGTGCCATCAGCAGGACTAGCGGGGGGGCCTACGAGCAGTACTTC
14	few	TRBJ2-1	TRBD2	TRBV20-1	CSASLAGSYNEQFF	TGCAGTGCCTCTCTAGCGGGGTCCTACAATGAGCAGTTCTTC